This T cell receptor beta chain was captured by sequencing in a study of cytomegalovirus exposure and HLA in healthy donors listed by TCRdb under 2017. Turning to the overall study: According to a later analysis, one platform produced both the roughly 130 validation repertoires and the roughly 660 repertoires of the first cohort. The study combined high-throughput TCR immunosequencing, statistical association of individual TCRs with disease status, and machine learning to predict cytomegalovirus infection status. The study was designed to test whether signatures of past pathogen exposure could be identified by cataloging public T cell receptors. A separate validation cohort of over a hundred different subjects was used in addition to the roughly 640-subject first cohort. The paper's findings and limits, for the study overall: A total of about 180 TCR beta chains were listed by the study as associated with cytomegalovirus. Most TCR sequences were observed very rarely across donors, whereas some public TCRs were present in many individuals. Of the cluster scores, 94% were above 0 in a later analysis, which found that TCRs clustered in the first cohort also tended to co-occur in the 120 validation repertoires. A later analysis had no HLA typing for the validation cohort, so co-occurrence there was scored across all 130 or so repertoires. According to the authors, the approach could potentially be generalized to other disease states and immunological phenotypes. The classifier was reported to diagnose cytomegalovirus status with high specificity and sensitivity in both the original and validation cohorts. Three of the identified cytomegalovirus-associated TCR beta chains were confirmed in vitro to be specific for cytomegalovirus antigens.

From cysteine to phenylalanine, the CDR3 is 15 amino acids long. Only the CDR3 DNA is retained, 45 bases long and in frame from the first base. After removal of 1 base from V and 6 bases from J, the junction retains 6 bases not matched to a gene. CDR1 SGHVS and CDR2 FQNEAQ were looked up in the germline V gene. The method was the immunoSEQ multiplex PCR assay. The paper's processing steps were these. A statistical classification framework was built to diagnose cytomegalovirus status from the catalog of TCR beta chain sequences. The clones in this table, taken by TCRdb from immuneACCESS, are in-frame only. Not every clone is retained; where verified, under half of the shortfall comes from an unresolved V gene, and the cause of the rest is unknown. From that table come the V and J calls and clone size; the DNA was used to work out D and trimming. The sample table lists about 250,000 clones, about 90% of them with a count of one. The ten largest clones represent around 12% of the sample.

The count of this clone is one. Its antigen is not yet known. No much larger clone is present one base from it, and per-base qualities are unavailable. The donors belonged to the validation cohort of 120 subjects, which was separate from the approximately 660-subject first cohort. The sequencing input was PBMCs. The clonotype originates from a man aged 18 to 30 in good health and CMV-seropositive. The rearranged segments are TRBV7-8 and TRBJ1-5; TRBD1 fits 7 bases in the junction. The CDR3 has the sequence CASSLDRGKSQPQHF. In nucleotides, the sequence is TGTGCCAGCAGCTTAGACAGGGGTAAAAGTCAGCCCCAGCATTTT.